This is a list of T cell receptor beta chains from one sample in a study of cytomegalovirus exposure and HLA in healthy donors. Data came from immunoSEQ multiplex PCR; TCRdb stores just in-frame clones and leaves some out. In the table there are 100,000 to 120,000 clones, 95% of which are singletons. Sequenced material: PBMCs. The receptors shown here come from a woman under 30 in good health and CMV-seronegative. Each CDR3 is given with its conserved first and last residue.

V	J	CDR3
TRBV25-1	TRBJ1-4	CASSSTRGDANEKLFF
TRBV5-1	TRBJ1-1	CASSRDRGNTEAFF
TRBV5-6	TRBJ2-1	CASSLVAAEQFF
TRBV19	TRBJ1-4	CASSAGQDEKLFF
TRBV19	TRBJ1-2	CASMRTAADRGENYGYTF
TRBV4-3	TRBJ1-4	CASSQDTGGYEKLFF
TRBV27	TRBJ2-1	CASTLRGPVGPYNEQFF
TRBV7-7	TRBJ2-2	CASSSRTSLGGELFF
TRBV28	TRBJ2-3	CASRTQDFRTDTQYF
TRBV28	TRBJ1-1	CASPSPGRRNTEAFF
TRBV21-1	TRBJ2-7	CASSKTPGRGRCYEQYF
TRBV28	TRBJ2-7	CASKGSGQPYEQYF
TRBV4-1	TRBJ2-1	CASSQDRSASGGLYNEQFF
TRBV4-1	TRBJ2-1	CASSLSAGGLGEQFF
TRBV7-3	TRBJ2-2	CASSLTGQGYPGELFF
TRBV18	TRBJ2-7	CASSPPGLAGGNPYEQYF
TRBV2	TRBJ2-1	CASSLSVEQFF
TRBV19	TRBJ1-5	CASSMVPGQSDQPQHF
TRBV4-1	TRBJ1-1	CASRTWQGRTEAFF
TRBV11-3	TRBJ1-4	CASSLDRVGNEKLFF
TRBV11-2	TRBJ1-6	CASERTGEGSPLHF
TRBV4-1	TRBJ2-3	CASSQIWRSSTDTQYF
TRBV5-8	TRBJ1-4	CASSSTVATNEKLFF
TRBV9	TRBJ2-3	CASSVVTTNTDTQYF
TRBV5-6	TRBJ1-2	CASSLGTGVIYGYTF
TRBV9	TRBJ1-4	CASSRGGRGGEKLFF
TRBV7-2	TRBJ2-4	CASSLAGQQNIQYF